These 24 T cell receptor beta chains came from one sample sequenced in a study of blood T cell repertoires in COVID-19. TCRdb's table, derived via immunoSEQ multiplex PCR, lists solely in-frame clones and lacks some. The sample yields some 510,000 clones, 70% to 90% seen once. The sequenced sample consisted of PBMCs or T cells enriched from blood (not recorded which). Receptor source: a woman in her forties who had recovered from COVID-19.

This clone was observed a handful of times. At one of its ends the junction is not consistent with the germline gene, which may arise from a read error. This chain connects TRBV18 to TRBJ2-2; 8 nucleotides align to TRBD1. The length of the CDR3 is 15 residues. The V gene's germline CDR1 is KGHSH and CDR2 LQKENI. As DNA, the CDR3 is TGTGCCAGCTCACCCAGACAGGGGAACGCCGGGGAGCTGTTTTTT. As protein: CASSPRQGNAGELFF.

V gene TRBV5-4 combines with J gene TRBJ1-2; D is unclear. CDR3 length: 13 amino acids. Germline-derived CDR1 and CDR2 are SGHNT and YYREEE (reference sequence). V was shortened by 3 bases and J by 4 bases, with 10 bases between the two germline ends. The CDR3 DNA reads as TGTGCCAGCAGCTCGGACGGACTCTATGGCTACACCTTC. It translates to CASSSDGLYGYTF. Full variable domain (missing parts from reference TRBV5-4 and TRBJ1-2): ETGVTQSPTHLIKTRGQQVTLRCSSQSGHNTVSWYQQALGQGPQFIFQYYREEENGRGNFPPRFSGLQFPNYSSELNVNALELDDSALYLCASSSDGLYGYTFGSGTRLTVV.

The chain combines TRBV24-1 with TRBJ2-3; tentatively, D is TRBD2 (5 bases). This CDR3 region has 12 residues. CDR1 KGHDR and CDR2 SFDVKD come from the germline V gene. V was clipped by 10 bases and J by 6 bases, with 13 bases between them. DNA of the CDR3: TGTGCCACTGGGCTCAGAGGGGATACGCAGTATTTT. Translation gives CATGLRGDTQYF.

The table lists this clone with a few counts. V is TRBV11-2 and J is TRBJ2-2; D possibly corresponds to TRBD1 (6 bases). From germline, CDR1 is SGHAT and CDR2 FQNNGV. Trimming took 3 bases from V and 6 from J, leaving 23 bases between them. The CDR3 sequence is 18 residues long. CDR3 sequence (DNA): TGTGCCAGCAGCTTTCCCGCGGCGGGCAGGGGTTTCGCCGGGGAGCTGTTTTTT. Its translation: CASSFPAAGRGFAGELFF.

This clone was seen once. The CDR3 is CASSLNRLVSSPLHF. For the CDR3, the DNA is TGTGCCAGCAGCTTGAACCGTCTCGTGAGTTCACCCCTCCACTTT. V gene TRBV11-3 combines with J gene TRBJ1-6, with D unclear. Germline loops: CDR1 SGHNT, CDR2 YENEEA. The CDR3 is 15 amino acids. V lost 3 bases and J lost 9, with 15 bases in between. The full variable domain, rest sourced from reference TRBV11-3 and TRBJ1-6, is EAGVVQSPRYKIIEKKQPVAFWCNPISGHNTLYWYLQNLGQGPELLIRYENEEAVDDSQLPKDRFSAERLKGVDSTLKIQPAELGDSAVYLCASSLNRLVSSPLHFGNGTRLTVT.

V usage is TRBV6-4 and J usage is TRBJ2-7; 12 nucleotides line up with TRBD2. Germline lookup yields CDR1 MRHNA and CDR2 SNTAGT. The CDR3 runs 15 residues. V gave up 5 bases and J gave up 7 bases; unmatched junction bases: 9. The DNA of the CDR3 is TGTGCCAGCAGTCCGCGACTAGCGGGAGTTTTTGAGCAGTACTTC. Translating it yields CASSPRLAGVFEQYF.

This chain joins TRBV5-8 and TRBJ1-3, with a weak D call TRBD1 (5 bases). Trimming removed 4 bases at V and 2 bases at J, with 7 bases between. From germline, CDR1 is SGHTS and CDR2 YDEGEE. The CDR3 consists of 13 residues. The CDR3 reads CASSPGAGNTIYF. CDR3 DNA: TGTGCCAGCAGCCCGGGGGCTGGAAACACCATATATTTT.

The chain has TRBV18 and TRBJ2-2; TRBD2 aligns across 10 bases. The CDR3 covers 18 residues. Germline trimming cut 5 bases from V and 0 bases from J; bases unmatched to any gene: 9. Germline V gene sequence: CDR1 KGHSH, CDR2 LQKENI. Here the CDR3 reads CASSKQFTSGTNTGELFF. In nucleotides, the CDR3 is TGTGCCAGCTCAAAACAGTTCACTAGCGGGACGAACACCGGGGAGCTGTTTTTT.

CDR3: CASSEQGFTEAFF. DNA of the CDR3: TGTGCTAGCTCGGAACAGGGATTCACTGAAGCTTTCTTT. This chain uses TRBV12-5 with TRBJ1-1; weak D call: TRBD1 (6 bases). The CDR3 has 13 residues. CDR1 is LGHNT, CDR2 FRNRAP, per germline. The V gene lost 9 bases and the J gene lost 4 bases, with 15 bases spanning the gap.

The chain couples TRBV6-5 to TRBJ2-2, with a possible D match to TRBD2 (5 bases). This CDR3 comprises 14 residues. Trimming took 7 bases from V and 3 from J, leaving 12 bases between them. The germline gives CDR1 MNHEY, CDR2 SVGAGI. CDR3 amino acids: CASKVLAYTGELFF. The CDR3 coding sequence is TGTGCCAGCAAGGTGCTAGCTTACACCGGGGAGCTGTTTTTT.

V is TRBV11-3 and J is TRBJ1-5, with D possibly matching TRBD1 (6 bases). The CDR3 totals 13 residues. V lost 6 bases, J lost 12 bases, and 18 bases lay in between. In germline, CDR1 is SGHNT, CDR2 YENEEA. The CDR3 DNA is TGTGCCAGCAGGCCTCCCCTGCGAGGGGGCCAGCATTTT. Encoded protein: CASRPPLRGGQHF.

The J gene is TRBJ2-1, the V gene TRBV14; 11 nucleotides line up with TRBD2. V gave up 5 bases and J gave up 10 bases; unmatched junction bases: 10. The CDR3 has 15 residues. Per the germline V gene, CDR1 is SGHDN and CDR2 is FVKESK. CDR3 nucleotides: TGTGCCAGCAGCTATCTCGGGACTAGCGGTTCGGAGCAGTTCTTC. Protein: CASSYLGTSGSEQFF. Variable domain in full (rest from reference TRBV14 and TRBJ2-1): EAGVTQFPSHSVIEKGQTVTLRCDPISGHDNLYWYRRVMGKEIKFLLHFVKESKQDESGMPNNRFLAERTGGTYSTLKVQPAELEDSGVYFCASSYLGTSGSEQFFGPGTRLTVL.

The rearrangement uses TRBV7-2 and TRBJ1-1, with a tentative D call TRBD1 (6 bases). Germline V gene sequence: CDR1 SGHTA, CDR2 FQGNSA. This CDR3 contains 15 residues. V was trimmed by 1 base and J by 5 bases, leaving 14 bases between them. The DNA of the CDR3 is TGTGCCAGCAGCTTAGTCCTGGGGGCGGATACTGAAGCTTTCTTT. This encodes CASSLVLGADTEAFF. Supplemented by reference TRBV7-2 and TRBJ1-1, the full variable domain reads GAGVSQSPSNKVTEKGKDVELRCDPISGHTALYWYRQSLGQGLEFLIYFQGNSAPDKSGLPSDRFSAERTGGSVSTLTIQRTQQEDSAVYLCASSLVLGADTEAFFGQGTRLTVV.

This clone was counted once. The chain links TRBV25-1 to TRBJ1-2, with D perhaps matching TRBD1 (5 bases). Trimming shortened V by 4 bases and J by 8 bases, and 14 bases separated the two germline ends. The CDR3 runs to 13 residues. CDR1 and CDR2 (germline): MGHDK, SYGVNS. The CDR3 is CASSAHRDLGYTF. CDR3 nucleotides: TGTGCCAGCAGTGCGCATCGGGACTTAGGCTACACCTTC.

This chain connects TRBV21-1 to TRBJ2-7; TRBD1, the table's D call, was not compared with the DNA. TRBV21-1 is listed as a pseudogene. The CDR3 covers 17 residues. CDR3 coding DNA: TGTGCCAGCAGCAACGGATCCCGACAGGACCGATCCTACGAGCAGTACTTC. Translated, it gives CASSNGSRQDRSYEQYF.

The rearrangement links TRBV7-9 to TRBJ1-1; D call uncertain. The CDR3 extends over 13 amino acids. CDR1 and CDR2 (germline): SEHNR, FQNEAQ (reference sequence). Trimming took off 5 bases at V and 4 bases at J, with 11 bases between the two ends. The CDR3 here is CASSPTGFTEAFF. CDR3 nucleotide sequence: TGTGCCAGCAGCCCAACGGGATTCACTGAAGCTTTCTTT. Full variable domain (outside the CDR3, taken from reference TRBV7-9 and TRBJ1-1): DTGVSQNPRHKITKRGQNVTFRCDPISEHNRLYWYRQTLGQGPEFLTYFQNEAQLEKSRLLSDRFSAERPKGSFSTLEIQRTEQGDSAMYLCASSPTGFTEAFFGQGTRLTVV.

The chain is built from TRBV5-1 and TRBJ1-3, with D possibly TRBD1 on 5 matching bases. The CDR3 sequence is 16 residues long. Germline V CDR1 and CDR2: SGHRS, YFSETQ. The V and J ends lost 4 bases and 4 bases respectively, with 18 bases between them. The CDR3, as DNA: TGCGCCAGCAGCGCGGACACCCCGGCGGGAGGAAACACCATATATTTT. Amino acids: CASSADTPAGGNTIYF.

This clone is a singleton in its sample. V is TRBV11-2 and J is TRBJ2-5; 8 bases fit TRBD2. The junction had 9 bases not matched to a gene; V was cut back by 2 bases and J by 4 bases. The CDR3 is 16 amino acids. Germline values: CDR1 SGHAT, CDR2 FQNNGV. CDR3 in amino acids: CASSLRGQRESETQYF. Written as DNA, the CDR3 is TGTGCCAGCAGCTTACGGGGCCAGCGGGAGTCAGAGACCCAGTACTTC. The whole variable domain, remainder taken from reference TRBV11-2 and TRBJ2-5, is EAGVAQSPRYKIIEKRQSVAFWCNPISGHATLYWYQQILGQGPKLLIQFQNNGVVDDSQLPKDRFSAERLKGVDSTLKIQPAKLEDSAVYLCASSLRGQRESETQYFGPGTRLLVL.

The CDR3 here is CASSLGGIQGTEAFF. The CDR3 DNA reads TGTGCCAGCAGCTTGGGAGGGATTCAAGGGACTGAAGCTTTCTTT. The chain employs TRBV5-4 and TRBJ1-1, with unresolved D. The V gene lost 0 bases and the J gene lost 5 bases, with 14 bases spanning the gap. The CDR3 length is 15 residues. Germline V gene data show CDR1 as SGHNT and CDR2 as YYREEE (reference sequence).

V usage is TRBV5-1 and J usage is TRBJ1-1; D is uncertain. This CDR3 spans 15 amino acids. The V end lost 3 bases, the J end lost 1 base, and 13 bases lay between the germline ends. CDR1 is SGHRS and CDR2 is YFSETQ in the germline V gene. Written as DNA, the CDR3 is TGCGCCAGCAGCTGGTCGGTCGGGAGGAACACTGAAGCTTTCTTT. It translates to CASSWSVGRNTEAFF.

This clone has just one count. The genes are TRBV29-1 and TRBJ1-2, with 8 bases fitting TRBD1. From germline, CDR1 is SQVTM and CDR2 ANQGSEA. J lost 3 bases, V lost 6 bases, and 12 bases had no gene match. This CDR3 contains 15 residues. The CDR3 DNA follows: TGCAGCGTCGCTCGCCACTTGACAGGGGACTATGGCTACACCTTC. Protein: CSVARHLTGDYGYTF.

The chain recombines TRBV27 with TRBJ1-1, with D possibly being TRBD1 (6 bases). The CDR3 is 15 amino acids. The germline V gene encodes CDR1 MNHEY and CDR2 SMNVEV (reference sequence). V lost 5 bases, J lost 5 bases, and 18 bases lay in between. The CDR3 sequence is CASSRDVQGLTEAFF. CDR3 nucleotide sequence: TGTGCCAGCAGTCGCGATGTACAGGGTCTGACTGAAGCTTTCTTT.

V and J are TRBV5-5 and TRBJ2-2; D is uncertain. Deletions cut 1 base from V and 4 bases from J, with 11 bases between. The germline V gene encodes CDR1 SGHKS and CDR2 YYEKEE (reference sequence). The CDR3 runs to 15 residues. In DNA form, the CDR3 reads TGTGCCAGCAGCTTGACCCTCGTGGCCACCGGGGAGCTGTTTTTT. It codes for CASSLTLVATGELFF.

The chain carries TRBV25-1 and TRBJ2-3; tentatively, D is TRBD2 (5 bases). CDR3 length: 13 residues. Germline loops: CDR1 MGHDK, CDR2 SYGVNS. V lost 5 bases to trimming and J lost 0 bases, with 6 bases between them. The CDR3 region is CASSLASTDTQYF. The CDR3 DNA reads TGTGCCAGCAGTCTAGCTAGCACAGATACGCAGTATTTT.